A single sample is the source of the 26 T cell receptor beta chains below, sequenced in a study of post-analysis software for immune sequencing data. The antigens these receptors bind are not known. Broader study findings: Elevated frequency relative to controls characterized several TRBV segments in patients, TRBV5-6, TRBV5-1 and TRBV20-1 among them.

Every TCR beta cDNA library bore unique molecular identifiers. TCRdb itself ran the PCR reads through MiXCR, one entry per CDR3 protein. Of hundreds of thousands of distinct CDR3 sequences in the sample, 59% are singletons; the top ten hold about 10%. Sample: blood. The receptors come from a girl aged 2 to 9 with multiple sclerosis.

This clonotype was seen a handful of times. This chain connects TRBV5-1 to TRBJ2-1, with TRBD2 identical over 10 bases. The length of the CDR3 is 15 residues. The V gene end was trimmed by 0 bases and the J gene end by 8 bases; junction bases not matched to a gene: 5. Germline CDR1 reads SGHRS; CDR2 reads YFSETQ. CDR3 amino acids: CASSLEASGSYEQFF. As DNA, the CDR3 is TGCGCCAGCAGCTTGGAGGCTAGCGGGAGTTATGAGCAGTTCTTC.

The CDR3 sequence: CASSFRGLAGGNEQFF. The CDR3 nucleotides are TGTGCCAGCAGCTTCCGGGGGCTAGCGGGAGGAAATGAGCAGTTCTTC. The V call is TRBV5-6, the J call TRBJ2-1; 11 nucleotides match TRBD2. Germline V gene lookup returns CDR1 SGHDT and CDR2 YYEEEE. J lost 7 bases, V lost 2 bases, and 8 bases had no gene match. CDR3 size: 16 residues.

The CDR3 DNA is TGTGCCAGCAGTTTAAAGGGAAGTTGGAGCTCCTATAATTCACCCCTCCACTTT. This translates into CASSLKGSWSSYNSPLHF. The genes are TRBV6-5 and TRBJ1-6; D remains ambiguous. Trimming pared 4 bases from V and 0 bases from J, leaving 16 bases between. The CDR3 runs 18 residues. CDR1 MNHEY and CDR2 SVGAGI come from the germline V gene.

This clonotype was observed a handful of times. V and J are TRBV6-2 or TRBV6-3 and TRBJ2-6; no definite D call. The CDR3 totals 14 residues. The germline V gene encodes CDR1 MNHEY and CDR2 SVGEGT. Trimming left V 4 bases short and J 2 bases short, with 6 bases between. The DNA for the CDR3 is TGTGCCAGCAGTTTTCAGGCTGGGGCCAACGTCCTGACTTTC. Protein sequence: CASSFQAGANVLTF.

The rearrangement links TRBV7-3 to TRBJ2-1, with a weak D call TRBD2 (6 bases). Germline-derived CDR1 and CDR2 are SGHTA and FQGTGA. This CDR3 has 15 amino acids. Trimming took 5 bases from V and 6 from J, leaving 17 bases between them. The CDR3: CASSPGLSIGNEQFF. The CDR3 DNA is TGTGCCAGCAGCCCGGGACTCTCGATCGGCAATGAGCAGTTCTTC. The variable domain in full, with the rest retrieved from reference TRBV7-3 and TRBJ2-1, is GAGVSQTPSNKVTEKGKYVELRCDPISGHTALYWYRQSLGQGPEFLIYFQGTGAADDSGLPNDRFFAVRPEGSVSTLKIQRTERGDSAVYLCASSPGLSIGNEQFFGPGTRLTVL.

The chain employs TRBV6-6 and TRBJ2-1; D gene uncertain. The J call may be incorrect, as the DNA end agrees better with TRBJ2-7. From germline, CDR1 is MNHNY and CDR2 SVGAGI (reference sequence). This CDR3 is 16 amino acids long. As DNA, the CDR3 is TGTGCCAGCAGTTACTCCGTGGACCCCCAGTACAATGAGCAGTACTTC. Encoded protein: CASSYSVDPQYNEQYF.

This chain connects TRBV29-1 to TRBJ2-5, with 8 bases aligning to TRBD1. This CDR3 has 14 amino acids. V shed 6 bases and J 1 base; nucleotides not matched to a gene: 7. Germline CDR1 reads SQVTM; CDR2 reads ANQGSEA. CDR3 sequence: CSVTQGALQETQYF. The CDR3 DNA sequence: TGCAGCGTGACTCAGGGGGCACTCCAAGAGACCCAGTACTTC.

This clonotype was seen only a few times. The chain links TRBV28 to TRBJ2-1; 9 bases agree with TRBD2. Trimming took 6 bases from V and 2 from J; bases not matched to a gene: 2. The germline CDR1 and CDR2 sequences are MDHEN and SYDVKM. The CDR3 is made up of 14 amino acids. CDR3 in DNA: TGTGCCAGCAGGACTAGCGGACCCTACAATGAGCAGTTCTTC. Its protein is CASRTSGPYNEQFF.

This sequence joins TRBV12-3 or TRBV12-4 and TRBJ2-1; D is perhaps TRBD2 (6 bases). V was pared by 2 bases and J by 2 bases, with 10 bases between. The CDR3 is 15 residues long. The chain's CDR3 is CASSLRGWPYNEQFF. The CDR3 DNA follows: TGTGCCAGCAGTTTACGGGGGTGGCCCTACAATGAGCAGTTCTTC.

The chain uses TRBV11-2 and TRBJ2-7; 9 bases align to TRBD2. The CDR3 has 14 residues. The junction had 4 bases not matched to a gene; V was cut back by 0 bases and J by 7 bases. CDR1 and CDR2 (germline): SGHAT, FQNNGV. The CDR3 sequence: CASSLDVTSGEQYF. CDR3 nucleotides: TGTGCCAGCAGCTTAGATGTGACTAGCGGTGAGCAGTACTTC.

The chain links TRBV6-1 to TRBJ2-1; 14 nucleotides match TRBD2. With V trimmed by 7 bases and J by 4 bases, 12 bases remained unmatched. The CDR3 extends over 18 amino acids. The germline CDR1 and CDR2 sequences are MNHNS and SASEGT. The CDR3, as DNA: TGTGCCAGCACCCGCTGGGGGACTAGCGGGAGCCCATACAATGAGCAGTTCTTC. It yields the protein CASTRWGTSGSPYNEQFF.

The chain combines TRBV12-3 or TRBV12-4 with TRBJ1-1; 11 nucleotides line up with TRBD1. Germline trimming cut 1 base from V and 3 bases from J; bases unmatched to any gene: 7. The CDR3 sequence is 17 residues long. CDR3 DNA sequence: TGTGCCAGCAGTTTAGGGACAGGGGGCGCCTTGCACACTGAAGCTTTCTTT. Its protein is CASSLGTGGALHTEAFF.

The rearrangement links TRBV5-1 to TRBJ2-1, with 8 nucleotides matching TRBD2. Trimming removed 1 base from V and 5 bases from J; junction bases left unmatched: 5. Germline V gene lookup returns CDR1 SGHRS and CDR2 YFSETQ. The CDR3 is 15 amino acids. CDR3 amino acids: CASSLPAGVNNEQFF. The DNA for the CDR3 is TGCGCCAGCAGCTTGCCAGCGGGGGTAAACAATGAGCAGTTCTTC. Complete variable domain (other parts from reference TRBV5-1 and TRBJ2-1): KAGVTQTPRYLIKTRGQQVTLSCSPISGHRSVSWYQQTPGQGLQFLFEYFSETQRNKGNFPGRFSGRQFSNSRSEMNVSTLELGDSALYLCASSLPAGVNNEQFFGPGTRLTVL.

The rearrangement links TRBV18 to TRBJ2-3; TRBD2 matches at 10 bases. Germline CDR1 is KGHSH and CDR2 is LQKENI. This CDR3 is built from 16 residues. The ends lost 5 bases at V and 4 bases at J; junction bases unmatched: 9. CDR3 protein: CASSIWTSGLPDTQYF. Written as DNA, the CDR3 is TGTGCCAGCTCAATCTGGACTAGCGGTCTTCCAGATACGCAGTATTTT.

As for this clonotype: Compared with germline, one end of the junction differs, possibly owing to a read error. The V gene is TRBV3-1, the J gene TRBJ2-5; 13 bases are shared with TRBD2. The CDR3 totals 16 residues. Germline V CDR1 and CDR2: LGHDT, YNNKEL (reference sequence). CDR3 sequence: CASSLGTSGTGEAQYF. The CDR3 DNA reads as TGTGCCAGCAGCCTCGGGACTAGCGGGACAGGAGAGGCCCAGTACTTC.

The chain joins TRBV5-1 to TRBJ2-5; 7 bases match TRBD2. There are 14 residues in the CDR3. The germline V gene has CDR1 SGHRS and CDR2 YFSETQ. With V trimmed by 0 bases and J by 5 bases, 4 bases remained unmatched. Written as DNA, the CDR3 is TGCGCCAGCAGCTTGGAAACTAGCGATGAGACCCAGTACTTC. Translated: CASSLETSDETQYF.

The V call is TRBV29-1, the J call TRBJ2-1; D remains ambiguous. Germline assignment: CDR1 SQVTM and CDR2 ANQGSEA. V dropped 1 base and J dropped 1 base, with 14 bases sitting between them. There are 16 residues in the CDR3. CDR3 region: CSVEVAGVRSYNEQFF. As DNA, the CDR3 is TGCAGCGTTGAAGTTGCTGGAGTTCGATCCTACAATGAGCAGTTCTTC.

V usage is TRBV14 and J usage is TRBJ2-5; 9 nucleotides match TRBD1. The ends lost 1 base at V and 1 base at J; junction bases unmatched: 1. The CDR3 sequence is 15 residues long. Germline V gene data show CDR1 as SGHDN and CDR2 as FVKESK. The CDR3 spells CASSQGTGVQETQYF. CDR3 DNA sequence: TGTGCCAGCAGCCAAGGGACAGGGGTCCAAGAGACCCAGTACTTC. The variable domain in full, completed from reference TRBV14 and TRBJ2-5, reads EAGVTQFPSHSVIEKGQTVTLRCDPISGHDNLYWYRRVMGKEIKFLLHFVKESKQDESGMPNNRFLAERTGGTYSTLKVQPAELEDSGVYFCASSQGTGVQETQYFGPGTRLLVL.

The chain joins TRBV6-2 or TRBV6-3 to TRBJ2-7; no definite D call. CDR3 length: 15 residues. Trimming shortened V by 5 bases and J by 2 bases, and 16 bases separated the two germline ends. Germline lookup yields CDR1 MNHEY and CDR2 SVGEGT. The CDR3 DNA follows: TGTGCCAGCAGTAAACCCAGCTTTGAAACCTACGAGCAGTACTTC. It yields the protein CASSKPSFETYEQYF.

This clonotype showed up just once. The junction departs from the called germline gene at one end, perhaps through a read error. The V call is TRBV20-1, the J call TRBJ2-1; 7 positions match TRBD2. The CDR3 sequence is 14 residues long. Germline-derived CDR1 and CDR2 are DFQATT and SNEGSKA (reference sequence). The CDR3 here is CSARGQGGYNERFF. The CDR3 region has the DNA TGCAGTGCTAGGGGCCAGGGAGGGTACAATGAGCGGTTCTTC.

The V gene is TRBV7-8, the J gene TRBJ2-6; possibly TRBD1 or TRBD2 for D (6 bases each). Germline CDR1 SGHVS, CDR2 FQNEAQ. CDR3 length equals 20 residues. Trimming pared 3 bases from V and 1 base from J, leaving 22 bases between. The CDR3, as DNA: TGTGCCAGCAGCTTGGGACCCTATCGAACAGGGAGGTCTGGGGCCAACGTCCTGACTTTC. Protein: CASSLGPYRTGRSGANVLTF.

This clonotype was seen a few times. The chain recombines TRBV12-3 or TRBV12-4 with TRBJ2-3; tentative D call: TRBD1 (6 bases). The CDR3 consists of 13 residues. Trimming took off 5 bases at V and 4 bases at J, with 10 bases between the two ends. CDR3 DNA sequence: TGTGCCAGCAGTCGAGGACAGCCAGATACGCAGTATTTT. This codes for CASSRGQPDTQYF.

This clonotype was recorded a few times. The CDR3 is CASSSGRDSSYNEQFF. DNA for the CDR3: TGTGCCAGCAGCAGCGGGCGGGACTCTTCCTACAATGAGCAGTTCTTC. V gene TRBV11-2 combines with J gene TRBJ2-1; maybe TRBD2 (6 bases). Germline lookup yields CDR1 SGHAT and CDR2 FQNNGV. This CDR3 comprises 16 residues. V lost 5 bases to trimming and J lost 1 base, with 15 bases between them.

The chain links TRBV29-1 to TRBJ2-2; D possibly matches TRBD1 or TRBD2 (5 bases each). V gave up 7 bases and J gave up 7 bases, with 16 bases separating them. The CDR3 contains 13 residues. Per the germline V gene, CDR1 is SQVTM and CDR2 is ANQGSEA. The CDR3 nucleotides are TGCAGCGCAATCGGGGCGGTGGTCGGGGAGCTGTTTTTT. Translated: CSAIGAVVGELFF.

CDR3 sequence reads: CASSRPGLAGLGTDTQYF. CDR3 coding DNA: TGTGCCAGCAGCCGTCCGGGACTAGCGGGACTAGGGACAGATACGCAGTATTTT. The chain links TRBV7-9 to TRBJ2-3; 13 nucleotides match TRBD2. The CDR3 is 18 residues long. Germline trimming cut 5 bases from V and 3 bases from J; bases unmatched to any gene: 11. Germline CDR1 SEHNR, CDR2 FQNEAQ (reference sequence).

This rearrangement joins TRBV7-9 to TRBJ1-2; perhaps TRBD1 as D (6 bases). CDR3 length: 15 residues. With 1 base removed from V and 2 bases from J, the gap between germline ends came to 11 bases. Per the germline V gene, CDR1 is SEHNR and CDR2 is FQNEAQ (reference sequence). CDR3: CASSLGAGANYGYTF. DNA for the CDR3: TGTGCCAGCAGCTTAGGCGCGGGGGCGAACTATGGCTACACCTTC. The complete variable domain, with remaining parts taken from reference TRBV7-9 and TRBJ1-2, reads DTGVSQNPRHKITKRGQNVTFRCDPISEHNRLYWYRQTLGQGPEFLTYFQNEAQLEKSRLLSDRFSAERPKGSFSTLEIQRTEQGDSAMYLCASSLGAGANYGYTFGSGTRLTVV.